This is a list of T cell receptor beta chains from one sample in a study of T cells in Graves' hyperthyroidism and ophthalmopathy. One entry per CDR3 protein, called by TCRdb with MiXCR from the multiplex PCR reads. The repertoire includes some 690,000 distinct CDR3 sequences, 15% to 20% of them detected once, and roughly 16% sits in the top ten. The sequencing sample was made of blood. These receptors were obtained from a man in his fifties or sixties with Graves' hyperthyroidism. CDR3s include the opening cysteine and the closing phenylalanine or tryptophan. D genes are given only for firm matches. Expanded clones are given a class, and other clones once, few, many or no size at all.

TRBJ2-1,-,TRBV4-3,few,TGCGCCAGCAGCCTAACCCGGGACATTGACAATGAGCAGTTCTTC,CASSLTRDIDNEQFF
TRBJ2-2,-,TRBV12-3/TRBV12-4,many,TGTGCCAGCAGTACAGCAGTGGACACTAACTACGGGGAGCTGTTTTTT,CASSTAVDTNYGELFF
TRBJ2-1,TRBD2,TRBV3-1,-,TGTGCCAGTCGGACTAGCGGGAGTCGAAATGAGCAGTTCTTC,CASRTSGSRNEQFF
TRBJ1-2,TRBD1,TRBV18,few,TGTGCCAGCTCACCAAGACAGGGCGATAACTATGGCTACACCTTC,CASSPRQGDNYGYTF
TRBJ2-3,-,TRBV28,-,TGTGCCAGCAGTTCCGTTGCGGATACAATCCTAGGCACAGATACGCAGTATTTT,CASSSVADTILGTDTQYF
TRBJ2-7,-,TRBV19,-,TGTGCCAGTAGTCGGAACTACGCTCTCTTAACCTACGAGCAGTACTTC,CASSRNYALLTYEQYF
TRBJ1-5,TRBD1,TRBV6-2/TRBV6-3,few,TGTGCCAGCAGTTACCGGACAGGGATCAATCAGCCCCAGCATTTT,CASSYRTGINQPQHF
TRBJ2-3,TRBD2,TRBV27,many,TGTGCCAGCAGTTTCTCGGGAGGGCCAGCAGATACGCAGTATTTT,CASSFSGGPADTQYF
TRBJ2-1,TRBD2,TRBV28,-,TGTGCCAGCAGTTTAGATAGAGCGGGGCGATACAATGAGCAGTTCTTC,CASSLDRAGRYNEQFF
TRBJ2-6,TRBD2,TRBV14,-,TGTGCCAGCAGCCCAGGGGAGAGACGGACTAGCGGGGTGAGCTCTGGGGCCAACGTCCTGACTTTC,CASSPGERRTSGVSSGANVLTF
TRBJ2-5,TRBD2,TRBV6-1,many,TGTGCCAGCAGTACGGGACTAGCGGGAGTGAAGACCCAGTACTTC,CASSTGLAGVKTQYF
TRBJ2-1,-,TRBV20-1,-,TGCAGTGCTAGAGACCCTCAGAATGAGCAGTTCTTC,CSARDPQNEQFF
TRBJ1-2,TRBD1,TRBV29-1,many,TGCAGCGTTGGACGGGACAGTAGTAACTATGGCTACACCTTC,CSVGRDSSNYGYTF
TRBJ1-1,TRBD1,TRBV7-2,-,TGTGCCAACAGCTTACAGGGGACTGAAGCTTTCTTT,CANSLQGTEAFF
TRBJ2-1,-,TRBV2,many,TGTGCCAGCATAGAGAGGGGGGCTCAGGGGAATGAGCAGTTCTTC,CASIERGAQGNEQFF
TRBJ2-1,-,TRBV6-1,many,TGTGCCAGCAGTTTTCAGGGGGGGCACAATGAGCAGTTCTTC,CASSFQGGHNEQFF
TRBJ1-4,-,TRBV7-2,-,TGTGCCAGCAGCCGAGACAGGCTCCTGGATGAAAAACTGTTTTTT,CASSRDRLLDEKLFF
TRBJ2-5,-,TRBV11-2,many,TGTGCCAGCAGCTTAGAGTCGGTGACACGGGAGACCCAGTACTTC,CASSLESVTRETQYF
TRBJ2-3,-,TRBV7-9,few,TGTGCCAGCAGCTTAGCCGGAGCGTTGTACACAGATACGCAGTATTTT,CASSLAGALYTDTQYF
TRBJ1-2,-,TRBV4-3,few,TGCGCCAGCAGCCGCCGAAGGACGGGATTCTATGGCTACACCTTC,CASSRRRTGFYGYTF
TRBJ2-1,-,TRBV5-1,-,TGCGCCAGCAGCTTACTCTTTGCCTCAAGCTCCTACAATGAGCAGTTCTTC,CASSLLFASSSYNEQFF
TRBJ2-1,TRBD1,TRBV30,-,TGTGCCTCCTCCGTCCGGACAGGCTACAATGAGCAGTTCTTC,CASSVRTGYNEQFF
TRBJ1-2,-,TRBV27,-,TGTGCCAGCAGTCTTCTGGACAGTAACTATGGCTACACCTTC,CASSLLDSNYGYTF
TRBJ2-3,TRBD2,TRBV30,many,TGTGCCTGGAGGGAAGGGATAGCGGGAGTCACAGATACGCAGTATTTT,CAWREGIAGVTDTQYF
TRBJ2-2,-,TRBV20-1,-,TGCAGTGCTGGCCGGGACCCCACCGGGGAGCTGTTTTTT,CSAGRDPTGELFF
TRBJ2-1,-,TRBV7-2,few,TGTGCCAGCAGCCTAGGCCGGGTAGCGGCCTACAATGAGCAGTTCTTC,CASSLGRVAAYNEQFF
TRBJ2-7,TRBD1,TRBV9,few,TGTGCCAGCAGCGTGGAAGACAGGGGATGGGAGCAGTACTTC,CASSVEDRGWEQYF
TRBJ2-5,-,TRBV6-2/TRBV6-3,-,TGTGCCGCAAGGGGACCCCCCGGGGAGACCCAGTACTTC,CAARGPPGETQYF